The clone carrying this T cell receptor beta chain was seen at least ten times. Alpha and beta constant-region primers primed reverse transcription of 400 to 500 ng RNA. Alpha and beta chain libraries were made separately by chain-specific third strand synthesis with multiplexing indices. TCRdb passed the 5' RACE reads through MiXCR, listing each CDR3 protein once. The table lists around 16,000 distinct CDR3 sequences, 9.4% of them singletons. Between the trimmed V and J ends, which lost 1 base and 1 base, there was a span of 10 bases. The germline V gene encodes CDR1 SGHVS and CDR2 FQNEAQ. The CDR3 runs 16 residues. Whole blood was used without fractionation, so all unsorted peripheral T cells were included. This sample is drawn from a study of HIV-infected patients and healthy controls.

The receptor comes from an adult in good health. The V call is TRBV7-8, the J call TRBJ2-2; no clear D. Sequenced: blood. The CDR3 coding sequence is TGTGCCAGCAGCTTAGGATGGGTTAAGAACACCGGGGAGCTGTTTTTT. Its protein is CASSLGWVKNTGELFF. The whole variable domain, remainder taken from reference TRBV7-8 and TRBJ2-2, is GAGVSQSPRYKVAKRGQDVALRCDPISGHVSLFWYQQALGQGPEFLTYFQNEAQLDKSGLPSDRFFAERPEGSVSTLKIQRTQQEDSAVYLCASSLGWVKNTGELFFGEGSRLTVL.